This record concerns one T cell receptor (beta chain) sequence. Its antigen is unidentified. These data belong to a study of OX40 agonist ivuxolimab in advanced cancers. General study points: Some patients without response likewise showed low normalized clonal expansion.

Trimming took off 6 bases at V and 5 bases at J, with 16 bases between the two ends. Germline lookup yields CDR1 SGHVS and CDR2 FNYEAQ. The CDR3 loop spans 14 amino acids. Clones were read by immunoSEQ multiplex PCR, and TCRdb kept only the in-frame ones, dropping some. The profile shows about 140,000 clones, 90% to 95% of them singletons. V and J are TRBV7-6 and TRBJ1-1; no clear D gene. The input for sequencing was CD4+ or CD8+ T cells sorted from blood, taken in a trial of the OX40 agonist ivuxolimab. The source is an adult with an advanced solid tumor such as melanoma, head and neck, liver or kidney cancer. CDR3 nucleotides: TGTGCCAGCAGGGTCGTGGTGACGTCTACTGAAGCTTTCTTT. It specifies CASRVVVTSTEAFF.